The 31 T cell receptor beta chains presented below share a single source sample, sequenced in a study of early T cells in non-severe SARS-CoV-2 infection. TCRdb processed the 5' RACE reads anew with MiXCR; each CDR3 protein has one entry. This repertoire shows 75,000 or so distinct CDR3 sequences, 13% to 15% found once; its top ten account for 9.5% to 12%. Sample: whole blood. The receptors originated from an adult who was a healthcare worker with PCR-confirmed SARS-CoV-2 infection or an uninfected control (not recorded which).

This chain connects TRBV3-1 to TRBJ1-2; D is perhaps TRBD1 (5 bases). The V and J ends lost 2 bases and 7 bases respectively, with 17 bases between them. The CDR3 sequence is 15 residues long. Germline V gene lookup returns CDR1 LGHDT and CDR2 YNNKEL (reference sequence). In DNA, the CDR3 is TGTGCCAGCAGCCAAACCCCCCCCCAGGGAAGTGGCTACACCTTC. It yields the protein CASSQTPPQGSGYTF.

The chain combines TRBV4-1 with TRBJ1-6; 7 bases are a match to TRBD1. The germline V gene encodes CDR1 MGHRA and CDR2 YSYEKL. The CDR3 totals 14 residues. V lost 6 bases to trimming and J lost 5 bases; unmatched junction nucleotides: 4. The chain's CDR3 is CASSQGQNNSPLHF. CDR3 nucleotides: TGCGCCAGCAGTCAGGGACAGAATAATTCACCCCTCCACTTT.

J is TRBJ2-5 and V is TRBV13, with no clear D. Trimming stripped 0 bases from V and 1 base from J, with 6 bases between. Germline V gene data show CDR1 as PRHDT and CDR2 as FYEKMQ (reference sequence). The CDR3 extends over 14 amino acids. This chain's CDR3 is CASSLGSRQETQYF. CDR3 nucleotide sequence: TGTGCCAGCAGCTTAGGGAGCCGCCAAGAGACCCAGTACTTC.

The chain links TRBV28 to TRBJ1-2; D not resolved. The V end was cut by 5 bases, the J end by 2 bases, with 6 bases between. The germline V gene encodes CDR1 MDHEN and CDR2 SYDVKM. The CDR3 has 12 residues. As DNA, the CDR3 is TGTGCCAGCAGTCCCCCCAACTATGGCTACACCTTC. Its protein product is CASSPPNYGYTF.

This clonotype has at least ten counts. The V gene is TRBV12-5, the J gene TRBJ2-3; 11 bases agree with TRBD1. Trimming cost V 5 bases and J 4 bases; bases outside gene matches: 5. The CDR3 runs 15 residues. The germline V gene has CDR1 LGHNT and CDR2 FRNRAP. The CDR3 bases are TGTGCTAGTGGTCCCGGACAGGGGGCCGCAGATACGCAGTATTTT. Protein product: CASGPGQGAADTQYF.

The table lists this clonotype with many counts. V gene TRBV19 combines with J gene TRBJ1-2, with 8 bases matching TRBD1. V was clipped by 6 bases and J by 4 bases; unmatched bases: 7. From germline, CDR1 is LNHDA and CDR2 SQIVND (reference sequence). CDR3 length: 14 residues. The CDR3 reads CASRQGASAYGYTF. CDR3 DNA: TGTGCCAGTAGGCAGGGGGCTTCGGCCTATGGCTACACCTTC.

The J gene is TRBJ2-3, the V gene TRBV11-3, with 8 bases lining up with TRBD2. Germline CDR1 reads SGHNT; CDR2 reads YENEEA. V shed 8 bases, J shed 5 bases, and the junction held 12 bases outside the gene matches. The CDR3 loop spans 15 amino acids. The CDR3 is CASSAGGGSLDTQYF. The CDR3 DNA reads TGTGCCAGCTCCGCGGGCGGGGGGTCCTTAGATACGCAGTATTTT.

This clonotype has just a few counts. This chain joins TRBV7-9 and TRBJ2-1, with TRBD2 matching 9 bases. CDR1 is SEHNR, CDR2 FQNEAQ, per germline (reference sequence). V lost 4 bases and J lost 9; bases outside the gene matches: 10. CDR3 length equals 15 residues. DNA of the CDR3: TGTGCCAGCAGCTCCGGACTAGCGTCGTCGGCTGAGCAGTTCTTC. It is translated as CASSSGLASSAEQFF.

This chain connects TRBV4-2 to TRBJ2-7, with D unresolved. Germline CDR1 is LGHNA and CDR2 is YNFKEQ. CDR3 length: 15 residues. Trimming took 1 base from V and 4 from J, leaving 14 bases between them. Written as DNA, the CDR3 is TGTGCCAGCAGCCAAGTTCCAGGTTCCCCTTACGAGCAGTACTTC. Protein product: CASSQVPGSPYEQYF.

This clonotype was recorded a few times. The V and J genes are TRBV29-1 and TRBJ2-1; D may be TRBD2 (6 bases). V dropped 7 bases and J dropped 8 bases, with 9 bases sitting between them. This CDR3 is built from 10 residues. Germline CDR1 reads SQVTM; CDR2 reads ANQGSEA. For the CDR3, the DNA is TGCAGCGCCGGGGGAGATGAGCAGTTCTTC. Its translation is CSAGGDEQFF.

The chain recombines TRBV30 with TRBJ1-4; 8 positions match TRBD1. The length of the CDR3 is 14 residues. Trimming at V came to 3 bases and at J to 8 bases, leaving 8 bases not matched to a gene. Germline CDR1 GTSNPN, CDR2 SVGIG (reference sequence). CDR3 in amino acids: CAWRTGQGWEKLFF. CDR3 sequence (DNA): TGTGCCTGGAGGACCGGACAGGGCTGGGAAAAACTGTTTTTT. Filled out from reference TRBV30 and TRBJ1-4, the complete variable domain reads SQTIHQWPATLVQPVGSPLSLECTVEGTSNPNLYWYRQAAGRGLQLLFYSVGIGQISSEVPQNLSASRPQDRQFILSSKKLLLSDSGFYLCAWRTGQGWEKLFFGSGTQLSVL.

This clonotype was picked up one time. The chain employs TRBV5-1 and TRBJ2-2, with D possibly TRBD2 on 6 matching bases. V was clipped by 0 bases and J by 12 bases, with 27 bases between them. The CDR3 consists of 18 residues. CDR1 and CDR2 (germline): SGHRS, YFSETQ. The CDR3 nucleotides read TGCGCCAGCAGCTTGGATGTGTCTACGGAGGGATGGGTGAGGAAGCTGTTTTTT. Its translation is CASSLDVSTEGWVRKLFF.

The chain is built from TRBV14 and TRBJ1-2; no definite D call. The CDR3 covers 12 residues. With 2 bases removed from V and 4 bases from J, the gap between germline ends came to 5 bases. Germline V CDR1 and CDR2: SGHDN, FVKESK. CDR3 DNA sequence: TGTGCCAGCAGCCAATTCCGCTATGGCTACACCTTC. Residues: CASSQFRYGYTF.

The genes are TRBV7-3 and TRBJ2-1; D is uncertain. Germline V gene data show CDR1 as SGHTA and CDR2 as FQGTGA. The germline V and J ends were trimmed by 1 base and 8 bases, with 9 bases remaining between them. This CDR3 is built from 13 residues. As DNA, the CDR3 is TGTGCCAGCAGCTTAATGGGTGTGGATGAGCAGTTCTTC. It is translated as CASSLMGVDEQFF.

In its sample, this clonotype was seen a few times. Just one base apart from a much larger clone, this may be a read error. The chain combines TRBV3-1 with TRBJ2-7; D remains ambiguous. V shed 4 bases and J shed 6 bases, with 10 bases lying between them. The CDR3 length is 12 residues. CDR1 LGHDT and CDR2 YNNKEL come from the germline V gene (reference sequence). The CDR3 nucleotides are TGTGCCAGCAGCCTCGCATCATTCGAGCAGTACTTC. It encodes CASSLASFEQYF.

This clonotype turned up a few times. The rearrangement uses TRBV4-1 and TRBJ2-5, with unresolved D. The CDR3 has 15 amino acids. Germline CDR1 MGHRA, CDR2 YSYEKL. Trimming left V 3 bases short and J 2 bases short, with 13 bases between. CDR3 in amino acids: CASSQTRAAQETQYF. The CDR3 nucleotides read TGCGCCAGCAGCCAGACACGGGCCGCTCAAGAGACCCAGTACTTC.

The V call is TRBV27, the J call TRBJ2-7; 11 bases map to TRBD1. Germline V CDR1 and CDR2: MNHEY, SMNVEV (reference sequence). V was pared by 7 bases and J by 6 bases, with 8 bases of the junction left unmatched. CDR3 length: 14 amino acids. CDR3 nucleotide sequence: TGTGCCAGCAATACAGGACAGGGGGCCCGCGAGCAGTACTTC. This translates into CASNTGQGAREQYF.

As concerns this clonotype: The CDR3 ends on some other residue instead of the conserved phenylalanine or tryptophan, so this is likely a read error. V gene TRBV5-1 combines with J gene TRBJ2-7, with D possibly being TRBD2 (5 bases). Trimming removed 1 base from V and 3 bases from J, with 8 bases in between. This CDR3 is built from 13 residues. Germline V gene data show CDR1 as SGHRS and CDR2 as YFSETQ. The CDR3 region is CASSLKGDYEQYS. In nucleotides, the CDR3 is TGCGCCAGCAGCTTGAAGGGAGACTACGAGCAGTACTCC.

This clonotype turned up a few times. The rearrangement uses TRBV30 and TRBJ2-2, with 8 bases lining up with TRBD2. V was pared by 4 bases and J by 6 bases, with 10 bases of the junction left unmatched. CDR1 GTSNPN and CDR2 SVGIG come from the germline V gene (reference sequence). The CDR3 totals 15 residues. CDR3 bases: TGTGCCTGGAAATTCCCAGCGGGGGAAGCCGGGGAGCTGTTTTTT. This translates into CAWKFPAGEAGELFF.

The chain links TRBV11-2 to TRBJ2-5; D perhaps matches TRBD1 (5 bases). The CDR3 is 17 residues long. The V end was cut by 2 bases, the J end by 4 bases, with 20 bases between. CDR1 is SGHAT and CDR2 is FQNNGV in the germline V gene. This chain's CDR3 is CASSLPGGAVPRETQYF. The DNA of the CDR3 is TGTGCCAGCAGCTTACCCGGTGGGGCAGTGCCCCGAGAGACCCAGTACTTC. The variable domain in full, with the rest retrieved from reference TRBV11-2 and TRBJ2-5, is EAGVAQSPRYKIIEKRQSVAFWCNPISGHATLYWYQQILGQGPKLLIQFQNNGVVDDSQLPKDRFSAERLKGVDSTLKIQPAKLEDSAVYLCASSLPGGAVPRETQYFGPGTRLLVL.

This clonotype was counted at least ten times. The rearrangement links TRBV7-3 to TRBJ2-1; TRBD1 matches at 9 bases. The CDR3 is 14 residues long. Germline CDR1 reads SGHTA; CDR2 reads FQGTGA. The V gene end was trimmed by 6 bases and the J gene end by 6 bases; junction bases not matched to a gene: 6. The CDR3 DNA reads TGTGCCAGCAGGATACAGGGGGCCGGCAATGAGCAGTTCTTC. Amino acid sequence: CASRIQGAGNEQFF.

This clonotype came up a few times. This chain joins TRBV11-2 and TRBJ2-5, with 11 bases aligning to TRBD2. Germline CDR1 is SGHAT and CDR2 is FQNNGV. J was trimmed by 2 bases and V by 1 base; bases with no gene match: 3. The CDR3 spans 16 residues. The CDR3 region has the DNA TGTGCCAGCAGCTTAGGATTAGCGGGGGGGCAAGAGACCCAGTACTTC. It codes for CASSLGLAGGQETQYF.

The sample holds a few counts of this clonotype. CDR3 DNA: TGTGCCTGGAGTGTACTCGGGACAGGCAATGAGCAGTTCTTC. Translated, it gives CAWSVLGTGNEQFF. The chain carries TRBV30 and TRBJ2-1; 8 nucleotides line up with TRBD1. Germline V lookup: CDR1 GTSNPN, CDR2 SVGIG (reference sequence). J lost 6 bases, V lost 0 bases, and 4 bases had no gene match. The CDR3 extends over 14 amino acids.

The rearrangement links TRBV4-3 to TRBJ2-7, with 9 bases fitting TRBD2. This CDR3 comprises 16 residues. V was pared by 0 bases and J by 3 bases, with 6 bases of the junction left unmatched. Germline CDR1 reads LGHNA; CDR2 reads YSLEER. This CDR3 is CASSQEGGSGGYEQYF. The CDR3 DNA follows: TGCGCCAGCAGCCAAGAAGGGGGTAGCGGGGGCTACGAGCAGTACTTC.

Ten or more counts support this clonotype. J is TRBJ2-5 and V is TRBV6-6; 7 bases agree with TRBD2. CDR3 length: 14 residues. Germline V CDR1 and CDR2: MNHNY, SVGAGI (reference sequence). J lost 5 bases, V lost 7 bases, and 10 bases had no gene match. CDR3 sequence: CASTLPGGYETQYF. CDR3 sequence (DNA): TGTGCCAGCACCCTCCCGGGGGGTTACGAGACCCAGTACTTC.

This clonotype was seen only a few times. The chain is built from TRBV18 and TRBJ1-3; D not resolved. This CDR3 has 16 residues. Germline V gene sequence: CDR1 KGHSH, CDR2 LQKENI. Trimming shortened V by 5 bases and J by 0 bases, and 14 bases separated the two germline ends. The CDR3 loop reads CASSSLLKSSGNTIYF. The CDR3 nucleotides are TGTGCCAGCTCATCCCTACTGAAATCCTCTGGAAACACCATATATTTT.

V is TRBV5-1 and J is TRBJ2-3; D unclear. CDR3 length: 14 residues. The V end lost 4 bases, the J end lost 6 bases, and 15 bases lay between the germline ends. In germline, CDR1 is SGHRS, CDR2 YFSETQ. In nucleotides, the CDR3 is TGCGCCAGCAGCCTCGGTACTGGCGCGGATACGCAGTATTTT. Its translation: CASSLGTGADTQYF.

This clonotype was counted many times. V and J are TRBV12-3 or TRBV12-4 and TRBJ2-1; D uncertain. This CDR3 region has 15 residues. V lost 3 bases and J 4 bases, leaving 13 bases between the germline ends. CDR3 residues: CASSFSLGSYNEQFF. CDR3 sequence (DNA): TGTGCCAGCAGTTTCTCCTTAGGCAGTTACAATGAGCAGTTCTTC.

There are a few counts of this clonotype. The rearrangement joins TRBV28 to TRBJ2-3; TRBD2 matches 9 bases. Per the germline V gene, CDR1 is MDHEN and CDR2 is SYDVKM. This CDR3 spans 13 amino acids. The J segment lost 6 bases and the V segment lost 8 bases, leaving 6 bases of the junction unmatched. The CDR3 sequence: CASRRGGRDTQYF. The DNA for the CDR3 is TGTGCCAGCCGGCGGGGGGGCCGGGATACGCAGTATTTT. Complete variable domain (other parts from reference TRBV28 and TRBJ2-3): DVKVTQSSRYLVKRTGEKVFLECVQDMDHENMFWYRQDPGLGLRLIYFSYDVKMKEKGDIPEGYSVSREKKERFSLILESASTNQTSMYLCASRRGGRDTQYFGPGTRLTVL.

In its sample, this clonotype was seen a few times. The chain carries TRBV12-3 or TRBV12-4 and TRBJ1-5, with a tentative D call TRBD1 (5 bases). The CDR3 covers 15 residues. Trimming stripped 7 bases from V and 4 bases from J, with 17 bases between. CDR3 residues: CASTKSGSRNQPQHF. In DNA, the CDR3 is TGTGCCAGCACCAAGTCAGGGAGTCGGAATCAGCCCCAGCATTTT.

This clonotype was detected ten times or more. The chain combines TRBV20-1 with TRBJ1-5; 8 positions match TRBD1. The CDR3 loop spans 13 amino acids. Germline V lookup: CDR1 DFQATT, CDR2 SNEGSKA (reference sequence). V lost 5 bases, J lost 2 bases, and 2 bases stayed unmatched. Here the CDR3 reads CSASDRGNQPQHF. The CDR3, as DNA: TGCAGTGCTTCGGACAGGGGCAATCAGCCCCAGCATTTT.